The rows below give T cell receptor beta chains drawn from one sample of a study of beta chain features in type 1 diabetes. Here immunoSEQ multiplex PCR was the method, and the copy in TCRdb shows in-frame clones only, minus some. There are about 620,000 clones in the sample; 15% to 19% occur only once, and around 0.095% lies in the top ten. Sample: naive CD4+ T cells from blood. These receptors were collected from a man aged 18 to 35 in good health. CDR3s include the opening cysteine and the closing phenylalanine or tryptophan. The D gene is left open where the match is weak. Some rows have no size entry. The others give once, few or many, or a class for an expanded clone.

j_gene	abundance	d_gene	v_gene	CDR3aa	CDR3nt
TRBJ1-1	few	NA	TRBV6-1	CASTTQAAGTEAFF	TGTGCCAGCACGACACAGGCAGCGGGGACTGAAGCTTTCTTT
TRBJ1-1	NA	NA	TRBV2	CASSEGYSGGTEAFF	TGTGCCAGCAGTGAAGGCTACTCGGGGGGGACTGAAGCTTTCTTT
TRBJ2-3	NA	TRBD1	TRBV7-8	CASSLAQIRDSRDTQYF	TGTGCCAGCAGCTTAGCCCAAATCCGGGACAGCCGCGATACGCAGTATTTT
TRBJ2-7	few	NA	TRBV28	CASSLEGVLTYEQYF	TGTGCCAGCAGTTTAGAGGGAGTCCTAACCTACGAGCAGTACTTC
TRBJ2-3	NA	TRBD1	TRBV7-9	CASSKRQGANTDTQYF	TGTGCCAGCAGCAAACGACAGGGGGCTAACACAGATACGCAGTATTTT
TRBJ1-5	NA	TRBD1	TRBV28	CASSPRDRANQPQHF	TGTGCCAGCAGTCCCCGGGACAGGGCCAATCAGCCCCAGCATTTT
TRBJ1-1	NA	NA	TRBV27	CASSLRSLNTEAFF	TGTGCCAGCAGTTTGAGGAGCCTGAACACTGAAGCTTTCTTT
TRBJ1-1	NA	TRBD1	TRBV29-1	CSTSQGAGAEAFF	TGCAGCACGTCTCAGGGGGCAGGCGCTGAAGCTTTCTTT
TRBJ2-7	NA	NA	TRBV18	CASSPGDYEQYF	TGTGCCAGCTCACCGGGGGACTACGAGCAGTACTTC
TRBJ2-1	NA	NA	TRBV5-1	CASSLGLSNEQFF	TGCGCCAGCAGCTTGGGACTATCCAATGAGCAGTTCTTC
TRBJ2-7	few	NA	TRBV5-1	CASSFAFPSYEQYF	TGCGCCAGCAGCTTCGCCTTCCCCTCCTACGAGCAGTACTTC
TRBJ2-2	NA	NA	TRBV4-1	CASSHLGLSGELFF	TGCGCCAGCAGCCACCTGGGACTGTCCGGGGAGCTGTTTTTT
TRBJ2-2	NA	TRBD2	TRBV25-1	CASSALSSGNTGELFF	TGTGCCAGCAGCGCCCTCTCTAGCGGTAACACCGGGGAGCTGTTTTTT
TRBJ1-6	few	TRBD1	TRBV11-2	CATRGQGASSPLHF	TGTGCCACCAGAGGACAGGGGGCGAGTTCACCCCTCCACTTT
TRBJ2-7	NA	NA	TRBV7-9	CASSLEGLGSYEQYF	TGTGCCAGCAGCTTAGAAGGGCTGGGATCCTACGAGCAGTACTTC
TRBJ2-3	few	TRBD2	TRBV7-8	CASSTLAGGTDTQYF	TGTGCCAGCAGCACACTAGCGGGGGGCACAGATACGCAGTATTTT
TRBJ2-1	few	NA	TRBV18	CASSPVVGSYNEQFF	TGTGCCAGCTCTCCGGTTGTGGGCAGCTACAATGAGCAGTTCTTC
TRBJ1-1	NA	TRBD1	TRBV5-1	CASSFEGTGGDPTEAFF	TGCGCCAGCAGCTTCGAAGGGACAGGGGGCGATCCCACTGAAGCTTTCTTT
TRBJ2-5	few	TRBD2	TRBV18	CASSLGTSTETQYF	TGTGCCAGCTCCCTCGGGACTAGCACGGAGACCCAGTACTTC
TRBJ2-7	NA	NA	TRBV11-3	CASSLYQLSYEQYF	TGTGCCAGCAGCTTATACCAGCTCTCCTACGAGCAGTACTTC
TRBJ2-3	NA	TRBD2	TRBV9	CASRHSGGALTDTQYF	TGTGCCAGCAGACATAGCGGGGGAGCACTCACAGATACGCAGTATTTT
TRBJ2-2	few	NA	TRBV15	CATVGLDTGELFF	TGTGCCACCGTCGGGCTGGACACCGGGGAGCTGTTTTTT
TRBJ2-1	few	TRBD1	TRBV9	CASSVDRGVYNEQFF	TGTGCCAGCAGCGTCGACAGGGGAGTCTACAATGAGCAGTTCTTC
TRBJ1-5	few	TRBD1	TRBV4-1	CASSHSPGTGFAGIGQPQHF	TGCGCCAGCAGCCACAGTCCCGGGACAGGGTTTGCAGGTATAGGTCAGCCCCAGCATTTT
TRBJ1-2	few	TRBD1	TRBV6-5	CASSKGTGVYGYTF	TGTGCCAGCAGTAAGGGGACAGGGGTCTATGGCTACACCTTC
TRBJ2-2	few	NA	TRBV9	CASSVEQGRTGELFF	TGTGCCAGCAGCGTAGAGCAGGGTCGGACCGGGGAGCTGTTTTTT
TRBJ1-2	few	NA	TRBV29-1	CSVLRGDYGYTF	TGCAGCGTTCTTCGGGGGGACTATGGCTACACCTTC
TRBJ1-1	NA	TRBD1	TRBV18	CASSPQGALNTEAFF	TGTGCCAGCTCACCACAGGGGGCATTGAACACTGAAGCTTTCTTT
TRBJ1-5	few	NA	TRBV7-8	CASSLDIRYSNQPQHF	TGTGCCAGCAGCTTAGACATCAGGTATAGCAATCAGCCCCAGCATTTT
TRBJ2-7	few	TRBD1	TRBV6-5	CASRQTTGYYEQYF	TGTGCCAGCAGGCAAACGACAGGGTACTACGAGCAGTACTTC
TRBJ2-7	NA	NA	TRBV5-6	CASSLARQTYEQYF	TGTGCCAGCAGCTTGGCCCGGCAGACCTACGAGCAGTACTTC
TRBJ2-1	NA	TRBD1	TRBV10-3	CAISGPDRGGTEQFF	TGTGCCATCAGTGGACCGGACAGGGGCGGGACTGAGCAGTTCTTC
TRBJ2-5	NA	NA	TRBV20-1	CSARPGETQYF	TGCAGTGCTAGGCCGGGGGAGACCCAGTACTTC
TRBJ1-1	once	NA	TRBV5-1	CASSQGLENTEAFF	TGCGCCAGCAGCCAGGGCCTCGAGAACACTGAAGCTTTCTTT
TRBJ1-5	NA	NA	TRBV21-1	CASSEGTGIDQPQHF	TGTGCCAGCAGCGAAGGGACAGGGATCGATCAGCCCCAGCATTTT
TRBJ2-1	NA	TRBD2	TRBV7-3	CASSLTRAGGLGEQFF	TGTGCCAGCAGCTTAACCCGAGCGGGAGGTCTAGGTGAGCAGTTCTTC
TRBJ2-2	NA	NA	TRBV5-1	CASSLGLPGTGELFF	TGCGCCAGCAGCTTGGGACTACCGGGGACCGGGGAGCTGTTTTTT
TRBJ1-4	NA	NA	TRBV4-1	CASSPQSQLNEKLFF	TGCGCCAGCAGCCCACAGTCACAGCTTAATGAAAAACTGTTTTTT
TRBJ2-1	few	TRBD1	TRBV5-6	CASSLWDRVGEQFF	TGTGCCAGCAGCTTGTGGGACAGGGTCGGTGAGCAGTTCTTC
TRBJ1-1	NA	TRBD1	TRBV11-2	CASSFRTGLMNTEAFF	TGTGCCAGCAGCTTTAGGACAGGGTTGATGAACACTGAAGCTTTCTTT
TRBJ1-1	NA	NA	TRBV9	CASSVAPGEDTEAFF	TGTGCCAGCAGCGTAGCGCCAGGGGAGGACACTGAAGCTTTCTTT
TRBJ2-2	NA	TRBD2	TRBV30	CAWSVTSPGELFF	TGTGCCTGGAGTGTGACTAGCCCCGGGGAGCTGTTTTTT
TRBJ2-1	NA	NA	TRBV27	CASSLRGMTTYNEQFF	TGTGCCAGCAGTTTACGCGGGATGACGACCTACAATGAGCAGTTCTTC
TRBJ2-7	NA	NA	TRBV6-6	CASSYQTGYYEQYF	TGTGCCAGCAGTTACCAAACAGGTTACTACGAGCAGTACTTC
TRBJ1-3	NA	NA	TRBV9	CASSVANPVSGNTIYF	TGTGCCAGCAGCGTAGCTAACCCGGTCTCTGGAAACACCATATATTTT
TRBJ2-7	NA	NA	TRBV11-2	CASSFLTGNEQYF	TGTGCCAGCAGCTTCCTGACAGGTAACGAGCAGTACTTC
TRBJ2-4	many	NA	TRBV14	CASSQALRRNIQYF	TGTGCCAGCAGCCAAGCATTGAGACGGAACATTCAGTACTTC
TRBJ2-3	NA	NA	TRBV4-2	CASSPSQASLRSTDTQYF	TGTGCCAGCAGCCCCTCCCAGGCTAGCCTGAGGTCAACAGATACGCAGTATTTT
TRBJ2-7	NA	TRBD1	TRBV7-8	CASSPRGARGRRTTYEQYF	TGTGCCAGCAGCCCCAGAGGGGCCAGGGGGCGAAGAACAACCTACGAGCAGTACTTC
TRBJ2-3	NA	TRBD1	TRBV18	CASSPGTGLKADTQYF	TGTGCCAGCTCACCCGGGACAGGCCTTAAGGCAGATACGCAGTATTTT
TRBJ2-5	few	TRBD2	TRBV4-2	CASSQETSGGQETQYF	TGTGCCAGCAGCCAAGAAACTAGCGGGGGACAAGAGACCCAGTACTTC
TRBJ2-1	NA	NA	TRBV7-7	CASSLGAGLYNEQFF	TGTGCCAGCAGCCTAGGGGCAGGGCTTTACAATGAGCAGTTCTTC